This TCR beta chain was obtained from a study of blood T cell repertoires in COVID-19. Overall study: Acute-phase and convalescent COVID-19 samples originated in the United States, Italy and Spain.

TCRdb's table, derived via immunoSEQ multiplex PCR, lists solely in-frame clones and lacks some. The sample records hundreds of thousands of clones, about 89% being singletons. This clone has a single count. The receptor's source is a woman aged 25 to 39 with acute or convalescent COVID-19. The sample comprised peripheral blood.

CDR3 sequence reads: CATQYYRDNEQFF. As DNA, the CDR3 is TGTGCCACCCAATACTACAGGGACAATGAGCAGTTCTTC. The rearrangement uses TRBV7-9 and TRBJ2-1, with a weak D call TRBD1 (6 bases). Trimming shortened V by 10 bases and J by 5 bases, and 15 bases separated the two germline ends. The V gene's germline CDR1 is SEHNR and CDR2 FQNEAQ (reference sequence). The CDR3 consists of 13 residues.